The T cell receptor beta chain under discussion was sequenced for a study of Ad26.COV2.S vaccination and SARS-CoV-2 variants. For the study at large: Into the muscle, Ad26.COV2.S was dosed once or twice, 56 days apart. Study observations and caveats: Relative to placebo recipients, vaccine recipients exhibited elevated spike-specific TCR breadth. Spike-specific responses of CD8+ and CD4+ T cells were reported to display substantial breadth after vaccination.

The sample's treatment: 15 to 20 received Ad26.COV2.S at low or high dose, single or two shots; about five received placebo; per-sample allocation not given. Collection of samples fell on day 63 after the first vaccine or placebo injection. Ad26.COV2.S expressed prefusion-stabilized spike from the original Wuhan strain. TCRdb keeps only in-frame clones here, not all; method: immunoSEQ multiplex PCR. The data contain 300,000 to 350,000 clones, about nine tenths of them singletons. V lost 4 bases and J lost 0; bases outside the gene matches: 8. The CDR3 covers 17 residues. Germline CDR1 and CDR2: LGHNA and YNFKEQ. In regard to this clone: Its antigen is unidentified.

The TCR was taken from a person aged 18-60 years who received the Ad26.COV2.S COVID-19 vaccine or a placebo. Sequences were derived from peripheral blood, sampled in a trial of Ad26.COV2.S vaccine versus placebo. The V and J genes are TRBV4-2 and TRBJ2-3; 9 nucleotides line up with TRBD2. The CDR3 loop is CASSPSVAGASTDTQYF. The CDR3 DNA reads TGTGCCAGCAGCCCAAGCGTAGCGGGGGCTAGCACAGATACGCAGTATTTT.